This T cell receptor (beta chain) was identified in a study of human T cells and chemical hapten exposure. Broader study findings: PT1 expanded TCR counts correlated positively with patch test score.

TCRdb called the RACE reads again in MiXCR, with one record for every CDR3 protein. The data hold 100,000 or so distinct CDR3 sequences, with less than 45% observed a single time. Time point noted: patch test 3, about 24 weeks after DPC sensitization. The treatment here: therapeutic diphenylcyclopropenone sensitization with weekly scalp DPC. The starting material, unfractionated whole blood, was used for total RNA extraction. On this clonotype itself: Its antigen is not known.

This CDR3 spans 14 amino acids. V lost 2 bases to trimming and J lost 8 bases, with 15 bases between them. The rearrangement joins TRBV12-3 or TRBV12-4 to TRBJ1-2, with a tentative D call TRBD1 (6 bases). This TCR came from a man aged 40-49 years with alopecia areata. Some clones in this sample may be carry-over from other donors' samples. Material: whole blood, obtained in connection with sensitization to the hapten diphenylcyclopropenone (DPC). CDR3 sequence (DNA): TGTGCCAGCAGTTTAATGTCCGGACAGCAGGGCTACACCTTC. Amino acids: CASSLMSGQQGYTF.